The sample holds many counts of the clone carrying this T cell receptor beta chain. Its antigen is currently unknown. The CDR3 is made up of 16 amino acids. Trimming removed 4 bases at V and 8 bases at J, with 19 bases between. Germline CDR1 SGHDT, CDR2 YYEEEE. One entry per CDR3 protein, called by TCRdb with MiXCR from the 5' RACE reads. The table has 30,000 or so distinct CDR3 sequences, 4.5% seen once; the top ten hold 5.5% to 7.5%. The data belong to a study of early T cells in non-severe SARS-CoV-2 infection. Study-wide findings and caveats: Lookups in VDJdb leaned toward anti-spike CD8 responses and missed private and CD4 specificities.

The J gene is TRBJ1-6, the V gene TRBV5-6; D gene uncertain. The clonotype comes from an adult who was a healthcare worker with PCR-confirmed SARS-CoV-2 infection or an uninfected control (not recorded which). The specimen was whole blood. CDR3 amino acids: CASSPAAGGLYSPLHF. CDR3 coding DNA: TGTGCCAGCAGCCCGGCTGCGGGCGGGTTATATTCACCCCTCCACTTT.